These 18 T cell receptor beta chains originate from one sample sequenced in a study of control samples from healthy donors and cancer patients. Measured with immunoSEQ multiplex PCR; TCRdb has only the in-frame clones, and not every one. Found here are some 150,000 clones, roughly 93% of them singletons; the top ten hold about 4%. The material sequenced was blood. The receptors were sampled from a woman between 55 and 75 years old in good health.

V usage is TRBV7-9 and J usage is TRBJ2-7; 10 nucleotides agree with TRBD2. Germline V gives CDR1 SEHNR, CDR2 FQNEAQ (reference sequence). The V gene end was trimmed by 5 bases and the J gene end by 2 bases; junction bases not matched to a gene: 6. CDR3 length: 15 residues. This CDR3 reads CASSLSGGLTYEQYF. The CDR3 nucleotides read TGTGCCAGCAGCCTTAGCGGGGGGCTTACCTACGAGCAGTACTTC.

The CDR3 DNA reads as TGTGCCAGCAGTTCAAGTGGACAGGGGGAGGCTCAGCCCCAGCATTTT. Amino acids: CASSSSGQGEAQPQHF. The gene calls are TRBV6-5 and TRBJ1-5, with 10 bases identical to TRBD1. The trim removed 4 bases at V and 6 bases at J, leaving 9 bases unmatched. Germline CDR1 reads MNHEY; CDR2 reads SVGAGI. CDR3 length: 16 amino acids.

J is TRBJ2-2 and V is TRBV30; 9 bases are shared with TRBD1. Germline trimming cut 4 bases from V and 0 bases from J; bases unmatched to any gene: 3. Germline CDR1 reads GTSNPN; CDR2 reads SVGIG (reference sequence). This CDR3 has 15 residues. DNA for the CDR3: TGTGCCTGGACCACAGGGGGCGCGAACACCGGGGAGCTGTTTTTT. It specifies CAWTTGGANTGELFF.

The V gene is TRBV5-1, the J gene TRBJ1-2; no reliable D call. V was cut by 4 bases and J by 5 bases, with 9 bases left in between. Germline V gene sequence: CDR1 SGHRS, CDR2 YFSETQ. This CDR3 spans 12 amino acids. The CDR3 region is CASSPDGYGYTF. In nucleotides, the CDR3 is TGCGCCAGCAGCCCCGACGGGTATGGCTACACCTTC.

The rearrangement links TRBV19 to TRBJ2-5; D is unclear. V was trimmed by 3 bases and J by 4 bases, leaving 9 bases between them. Germline V gene sequence: CDR1 LNHDA, CDR2 SQIVND (reference sequence). This CDR3 has 13 amino acids. The CDR3, as DNA: TGTGCCAGTAGTATCGGGCCCCGAGAGACCCAGTACTTC. It specifies CASSIGPRETQYF.

The V and J genes are TRBV9 and TRBJ1-4; tentatively, D is TRBD1 (6 bases). Germline V gene lookup returns CDR1 SGDLS and CDR2 YYNGEE. The V gene lost 4 bases and the J gene lost 3 bases, with 16 bases spanning the gap. This CDR3 comprises 16 residues. CDR3 DNA sequence: TGTGCCAGCAGCTCAAGAGGGGGGGCCTCTAATGAAAAACTGTTTTTT. This gives the protein CASSSRGGASNEKLFF.

The genes are TRBV25-1 and TRBJ2-2; tentatively, D is TRBD1 or TRBD2 (5 bases each). This CDR3 has 16 residues. The ends were cut back, 3 bases at V and 2 bases at J, with 13 bases in the middle. Germline V gene data show CDR1 as MGHDK and CDR2 as SYGVNS. CDR3 nucleotides: TGTGCCAGCAGTGATGGACGGAGGACAAACACCGGGGAGCTGTTTTTT. It translates to CASSDGRRTNTGELFF.

The rearrangement uses TRBV7-2 and TRBJ1-1; 8 nucleotides align to TRBD1. Per germline, CDR1 SGHTA and CDR2 FQGNSA. The V gene end was trimmed by 6 bases and the J gene end by 5 bases; junction bases not matched to a gene: 5. The CDR3 loop spans 13 amino acids. For the CDR3, the DNA is TGTGCCAGCAGTTACACAGGGGGTACTGAAGCTTTCTTT. Protein sequence: CASSYTGGTEAFF.

The genes are TRBV28 and TRBJ1-1; possible D gene TRBD1, 6 bases. In germline, CDR1 is MDHEN, CDR2 SYDVKM. The V and J ends lost 9 bases and 4 bases respectively, with 12 bases between them. There are 12 residues in the CDR3. Written as DNA, the CDR3 is TGTGCCAGTAATTACAGGGTCACTGAAGCTTTCTTT. Protein product: CASNYRVTEAFF.

V and J are TRBV10-3 and TRBJ1-1; D remains ambiguous. The CDR3 consists of 12 residues. The germline V and J ends were trimmed by 6 bases and 4 bases, with 9 bases remaining between them. Germline V gives CDR1 ENHRY, CDR2 SYGVKD. CDR3 sequence reads: CAISGVSTEAFF. CDR3 coding DNA: TGTGCCATCAGCGGGGTGTCCACTGAAGCTTTCTTT.

The chain has TRBV10-2 and TRBJ1-2; D may be TRBD1 (5 bases). Germline-derived CDR1 and CDR2 are WSHSY and SAAADI. The V gene lost 4 bases and the J gene lost 4 bases, with 7 bases spanning the gap. The CDR3 length is 12 residues. The CDR3 region has the DNA TGCGCCAGCAGTGGGACAAGCTATGGCTACACCTTC. Translation gives CASSGTSYGYTF.

This rearrangement joins TRBV18 to TRBJ1-2; a possible D gene is TRBD1 (5 bases). V shed 3 bases and J shed 4 bases, with 15 bases lying between them. Looked up from germline, CDR1 is KGHSH and CDR2 is LQKENI. The CDR3 is 15 amino acids. This CDR3 is CASSPGQTGTYGYTF. The CDR3 coding sequence is TGTGCCAGCTCACCGGGCCAAACAGGTACCTATGGCTACACCTTC. The whole variable domain, remainder taken from reference TRBV18 and TRBJ1-2, is NAGVMQNPRHLVRRRGQEARLRCSPMKGHSHVYWYRQLPEEGLKFMVYLQKENIIDESGMPKERFSAEFPKEGPSILRIQQVVRGDSAAYFCASSPGQTGTYGYTFGSGTRLTVV.

The J gene is TRBJ1-5, the V gene TRBV6-1; 8 nucleotides agree with TRBD1. Germline CDR1 MNHNS, CDR2 SASEGT. V was clipped by 2 bases and J by 7 bases; unmatched bases: 13. This CDR3 has 17 amino acids. CDR3 in amino acids: CASSENSGQVVSQPQHF. The CDR3 DNA follows: TGTGCCAGCAGTGAAAATTCGGGACAGGTCGTCAGCCAGCCCCAGCATTTT.

The V and J genes are TRBV10-3 and TRBJ2-3, with TRBD2 matching over 11 bases. Germline CDR1 and CDR2: ENHRY and SYGVKD. The CDR3 totals 16 residues. V lost 3 bases to trimming and J lost 2 bases; unmatched junction nucleotides: 4. CDR3 residues: CAISEYSGGDTDTQYF. The CDR3 nucleotides are TGTGCCATCAGTGAATATAGCGGGGGGGACACAGATACGCAGTATTTT.

V gene TRBV5-1 combines with J gene TRBJ2-3, with TRBD2 identical over 9 bases. The CDR3 extends over 16 amino acids. The V and J ends lost 0 bases and 5 bases, in that order; junction bases with no gene match: 7. Germline loops: CDR1 SGHRS, CDR2 YFSETQ. The chain's CDR3 is CASSLASSGDVDTQYF. Written as DNA, the CDR3 is TGCGCCAGCAGCTTGGCTTCTAGCGGGGATGTAGATACGCAGTATTTT.

This sequence joins TRBV9 and TRBJ2-3; 9 bases fit TRBD2. CDR3 length: 16 residues. CDR1 and CDR2 (germline): SGDLS, YYNGEE. Losses at the gene ends were 2 bases for V and 3 bases for J; bases not matched to a gene: 7. CDR3 protein: CASSVAGGPLTDTQYF. DNA for the CDR3: TGTGCCAGCAGCGTGGCGGGGGGGCCTCTGACAGATACGCAGTATTTT.

This chain connects TRBV4-3 to TRBJ1-2; TRBD1 aligns across 10 bases. The germline CDR1 and CDR2 sequences are LGHNA and YSLEER. The CDR3 has 15 residues. Here the CDR3 reads CPPSRPGQGSYGYTF. CDR3 DNA: TGCCCCCCCAGCCGACCGGGACAGGGGAGCTATGGCTACACCTTC.

This clone was counted only a few times. The chain employs TRBV6-1 and TRBJ2-3, with 11 positions matching TRBD1. This CDR3 is 17 amino acids long. The germline CDR1 and CDR2 sequences are MNHNS and SASEGT. V lost 2 bases and J lost 5; bases outside the gene matches: 9. CDR3 nucleotide sequence: TGTGCCAGCAGTGAAATAGGACAGGGGGCAAAGATAGATACGCAGTATTTT. Translated: CASSEIGQGAKIDTQYF.